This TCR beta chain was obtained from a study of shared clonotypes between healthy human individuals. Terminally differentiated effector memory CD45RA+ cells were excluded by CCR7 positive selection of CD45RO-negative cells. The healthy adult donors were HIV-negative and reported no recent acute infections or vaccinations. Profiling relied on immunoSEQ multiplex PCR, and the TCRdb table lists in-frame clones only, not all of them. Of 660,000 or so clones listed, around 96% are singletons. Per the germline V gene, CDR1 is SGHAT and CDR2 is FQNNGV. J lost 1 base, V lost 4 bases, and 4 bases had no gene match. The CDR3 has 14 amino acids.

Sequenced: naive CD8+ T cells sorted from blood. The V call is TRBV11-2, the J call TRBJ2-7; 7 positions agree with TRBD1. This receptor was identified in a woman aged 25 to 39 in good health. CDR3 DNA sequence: TGTGCCAGCAGCTGGGAGACAGGGTCCTACGAGCAGTACTTC. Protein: CASSWETGSYEQYF.